Following are 22 T cell receptor beta chains from one sample sequenced in a study of T-cell memory formation after mild COVID-19. TCRdb redid the calling of the 5' RACE reads with MiXCR, one entry per CDR3 protein. The table records 300,000 to 400,000 distinct CDR3 sequences, 25% to 30% of them present only once. The source material was PBMCs or a T cell subset sorted from them (not recorded which). The receptors come from an adult woman who had mild COVID-19 (a few samples of this study predate the infection). Cell type and time point are not known.

V is TRBV6-1 and J is TRBJ1-1; D is unresolved. CDR3 size: 13 residues. The V gene's germline CDR1 is MNHNS and CDR2 SASEGT. V dropped 4 bases and J dropped 0 bases, with 6 bases sitting between them. The CDR3 DNA sequence: TGTGCCAGCAGTGGGTCCGTGAACACTGAAGCTTTCTTT. Translating it yields CASSGSVNTEAFF.

This chain connects TRBV4-1 to TRBJ2-5; no reliable D call. The CDR3 spans 15 residues. The germline V gene has CDR1 MGHRA and CDR2 YSYEKL. V dropped 0 bases and J dropped 3 bases, with 11 bases sitting between them. The CDR3 reads CASSQDRGPEETQYF. CDR3 in DNA: TGCGCCAGCAGCCAAGATCGTGGGCCAGAAGAGACCCAGTACTTC.

The V and J genes are TRBV6-6 and TRBJ2-1; D gene ambiguous. The V and J ends lost 7 bases and 8 bases respectively, with 12 bases between them. Germline CDR1 MNHNY, CDR2 SVGAGI (reference sequence). The CDR3 spans 12 residues. CDR3 sequence: CASTHLVDEQFF. CDR3 in DNA: TGTGCCAGCACCCACCTGGTGGATGAGCAGTTCTTC.

The rearrangement uses TRBV20-1 and TRBJ2-1, with 9 bases identical to TRBD1. The CDR3 extends over 17 amino acids. V was clipped by 1 base and J by 9 bases; unmatched bases: 16. CDR1 and CDR2 from the germline V gene are DFQATT and SNEGSKA (reference sequence). DNA for the CDR3: TGCAGTGCTAGAGCACCACTACCGGGACAGGGAGGCGGTGAGCAGTTCTTC. Residues: CSARAPLPGQGGGEQFF.

The V and J genes are TRBV5-1 and TRBJ2-1; TRBD2 aligns across 11 bases. The length of the CDR3 is 15 residues. CDR1 SGHRS and CDR2 YFSETQ come from the germline V gene. V lost 6 bases to trimming and J lost 10 bases; unmatched junction nucleotides: 12. In DNA form, the CDR3 reads TGCGCCAGCATCGCGATAGCGGGGGGGCCCGGCGAGCAGTTCTTC. Its protein is CASIAIAGGPGEQFF.

The CDR3 DNA reads TGTGCCAGCAGCTTTAAGAGGAATCTATTTAGGGAGACCCAGTACTTC. It is translated as CASSFKRNLFRETQYF. The chain links TRBV7-8 to TRBJ2-5; D remains unclear. The CDR3 runs 16 residues. CDR1 is SGHVS and CDR2 is FQNEAQ in the germline V gene. The germline V and J ends were trimmed by 3 bases and 5 bases, with 19 bases remaining between them.

This clonotype is medium-sized. This chain links TRBV7-9 with TRBJ2-7; unclear D gene. The CDR3 spans 14 residues. The V gene's germline CDR1 is SEHNR and CDR2 FQNEAQ (reference sequence). V was clipped by 1 base and J by 2 bases, with 9 bases between them. For the CDR3, the DNA is TGTGCCAGCAGCTTAGAAATCGCTGCCTACGAGCAGTACTTC. It is translated as CASSLEIAAYEQYF.

Only a few counts were recorded for this clonotype. The CDR3 sequence is CASSSPSGASVDTQYF. DNA for the CDR3: TGTGCCAGCAGCTCACCTTCTGGGGCTTCGGTAGATACGCAGTATTTT. The chain combines TRBV7-9 with TRBJ2-3, with D perhaps TRBD1 (5 bases). This CDR3 is 16 amino acids long. Germline V CDR1 and CDR2: SEHNR, FQNEAQ (reference sequence). V was trimmed by 4 bases and J by 5 bases, leaving 19 bases between them.

This clonotype was picked up many times. CDR3 coding DNA: TGCGCCAGCAGCTCAGGGGGAGCCGCGCAGTATTTT. Its translation is CASSSGGAAQYF. The rearrangement uses TRBV5-1 and TRBJ2-3; 7 nucleotides line up with TRBD1. The V gene end was trimmed by 3 bases and the J gene end by 10 bases; junction bases not matched to a gene: 5. Per the germline V gene, CDR1 is SGHRS and CDR2 is YFSETQ. This CDR3 contains 12 residues.

The chain employs TRBV10-3 and TRBJ2-5, with D maybe TRBD2 (6 bases). This CDR3 has 16 amino acids. Trimming cost V 2 bases and J 2 bases, with 15 bases left between them. The V gene's germline CDR1 is ENHRY and CDR2 SYGVKD. The CDR3: CAISEPSGAPQETQYF. The CDR3 DNA reads as TGTGCCATCAGTGAGCCCTCGGGAGCACCTCAAGAGACCCAGTACTTC.

This clonotype has just a few counts. V usage is TRBV7-9 and J usage is TRBJ2-7; 9 bases agree with TRBD1. The germline CDR1 and CDR2 sequences are SEHNR and FQNEAQ (reference sequence). V lost 4 bases to trimming and J lost 5 bases; unmatched junction nucleotides: 9. The CDR3 has 15 amino acids. The CDR3 protein is CASSSTGGAVHEQYF. CDR3 in DNA: TGTGCCAGCAGCTCAACAGGGGGCGCAGTCCACGAGCAGTACTTC.

This chain connects TRBV6-2 or TRBV6-3 to TRBJ2-1; TRBD2 matches 7 bases. Germline assignment: CDR1 MNHEY and CDR2 SVGEGT. The J segment lost 0 bases and the V segment lost 2 bases, leaving 1 base of the junction unmatched. This CDR3 contains 15 residues. The CDR3 loop is CASSYGGSSYNEQFF. The CDR3 DNA sequence: TGTGCCAGCAGTTACGGCGGGAGCTCCTACAATGAGCAGTTCTTC.

The chain has TRBV5-1 and TRBJ2-7; 9 bases agree with TRBD1. CDR3 length equals 14 residues. V gave up 2 bases and J gave up 3 bases; unmatched junction bases: 3. CDR1 and CDR2 from the germline V gene are SGHRS and YFSETQ. The CDR3 sequence is CASSFEGQGYEQYF. CDR3 DNA: TGCGCCAGCAGCTTCGAGGGACAGGGCTACGAGCAGTACTTC. The full variable domain, its missing parts supplied by reference TRBV5-1 and TRBJ2-7, is KAGVTQTPRYLIKTRGQQVTLSCSPISGHRSVSWYQQTPGQGLQFLFEYFSETQRNKGNFPGRFSGRQFSNSRSEMNVSTLELGDSALYLCASSFEGQGYEQYFGPGTRLTVT.

A few counts support this clonotype. The chain links TRBV7-2 to TRBJ2-3; 12 positions agree with TRBD2. This CDR3 is 16 amino acids long. Trimming took 5 bases from V and 6 from J; bases not matched to a gene: 9. The germline V gene encodes CDR1 SGHTA and CDR2 FQGNSA. DNA for the CDR3: TGTGCCAGCAGCCGGACTAGCGGGATTCCGTTGGATACGCAGTATTTT. Amino acid sequence: CASSRTSGIPLDTQYF.

In its sample, this clonotype was seen a few times. This chain joins TRBV3-1 and TRBJ1-4, with D hard to call. V lost 3 bases to trimming and J lost 5 bases, with 10 bases between them. CDR1 and CDR2 (germline): LGHDT, YNNKEL (reference sequence). The CDR3 spans 14 residues. The CDR3: CASSHDAVNEKLFF. In DNA, the CDR3 is TGTGCCAGCAGCCACGACGCGGTAAATGAAAAACTGTTTTTT.

This clonotype was counted only a few times. V gene TRBV11-1 combines with J gene TRBJ1-5, with D possibly being TRBD1 (5 bases). Trimming removed 4 bases at V and 4 bases at J, with 8 bases between. The CDR3 runs 13 residues. Germline CDR1 reads SGHAT; CDR2 reads FQDESV (reference sequence). Here the CDR3 reads CASSWDGNQPQHF. CDR3 nucleotides: TGTGCCAGCAGCTGGGACGGGAATCAGCCCCAGCATTTT.

The chain recombines TRBV24-1 with TRBJ2-3; the D gene could be TRBD1 or TRBD2 (5 bases each). The V gene's germline CDR1 is KGHDR and CDR2 SFDVKD. The V end lost 0 bases, the J end lost 7 bases, and 13 bases lay between the germline ends. This CDR3 has 15 residues. CDR3 protein: CATSDLPGPHHTQYF. The DNA for the CDR3 is TGTGCCACCAGTGATTTGCCGGGACCCCATCATACGCAGTATTTT.

There are a few counts of this clonotype. This chain uses TRBV4-1 with TRBJ2-2; D not resolved. V lost 4 bases to trimming and J lost 8 bases, with 17 bases between them. The CDR3 is 15 amino acids. The germline V gene encodes CDR1 MGHRA and CDR2 YSYEKL. CDR3 region: CASSPDRGLWGELFF. The CDR3 bases are TGCGCCAGCAGCCCTGATCGAGGTCTGTGGGGGGAGCTGTTTTTT.

The CDR3 DNA sequence: TGCGCCAGCAGCTTGGCGAAGTATTCAACTAGCACAGATACGCAGTATTTT. Its translation is CASSLAKYSTSTDTQYF. This sequence joins TRBV5-1 and TRBJ2-3; D remains ambiguous. The length of the CDR3 is 17 residues. V dropped 0 bases and J dropped 0 bases, with 14 bases sitting between them. The germline gives CDR1 SGHRS, CDR2 YFSETQ.

V usage is TRBV5-6 and J usage is TRBJ2-3; unclear D gene. Trimming cost V 0 bases and J 6 bases, with 8 bases left between them. The germline gives CDR1 SGHDT, CDR2 YYEEEE. The CDR3 spans 13 residues. The CDR3 region is CASSLGLPDTQYF. The CDR3 DNA is TGTGCCAGCAGCTTGGGTCTGCCGGATACGCAGTATTTT.

The chain joins TRBV6-6 to TRBJ2-1; 11 positions agree with TRBD2. The CDR3 contains 21 residues. CDR1 is MNHNY and CDR2 is SVGAGI in the germline V gene (reference sequence). The V gene end was trimmed by 5 bases and the J gene end by 6 bases; junction bases not matched to a gene: 24. The CDR3 nucleotides read TGTGCCAGCAGTGATATAGCGGGAGGGGGCCTTGGGACTACCTCTCCCAATGAGCAGTTCTTC. Encoded protein: CASSDIAGGGLGTTSPNEQFF.

V is TRBV20-1 and J is TRBJ2-7, with D uncertain. Trimming took 4 bases from V and 6 from J, leaving 19 bases between them. From germline, CDR1 is DFQATT and CDR2 SNEGSKA (reference sequence). The CDR3 is 14 residues long. The DNA for the CDR3 is TGCAGTGCTACAGCCCACGACCGGCCCCGCGAGCAGTACTTC. It yields the protein CSATAHDRPREQYF.